Presented here are 21 T cell receptor beta chains from one specimen sequenced in a study of neurological immune-mediated disorders. A single record per CDR3 protein comes from TCRdb applying MiXCR to the 5' RACE reads. The sample holds 40,000 to 50,000 distinct CDR3 sequences, around 2% seen once. The sample was PBMCs. The receptors derive from a woman in her forties with multiple sclerosis.

Many counts were recorded for this clonotype. The chain carries TRBV29-1 and TRBJ1-2; 8 nucleotides agree with TRBD1. CDR1 SQVTM and CDR2 ANQGSEA come from the germline V gene. The CDR3 runs 15 residues. V shed 4 bases, J shed 8 bases, and the junction held 15 bases outside the gene matches. This CDR3 reads CSVVPSDRAEGGYTF. The DNA of the CDR3 is TGCAGCGTTGTCCCCTCGGACAGGGCTGAGGGGGGCTACACCTTC.

Many counts were recorded for this clonotype. The chain combines TRBV18 with TRBJ2-7; tentatively, D is TRBD2 (7 bases). The germline CDR1 and CDR2 sequences are KGHSH and LQKENI. The CDR3 length is 15 residues. The V gene lost 6 bases and the J gene lost 2 bases, with 17 bases spanning the gap. The CDR3 protein is CASSPERRGPYEQYF. The CDR3 DNA reads as TGTGCCAGCTCCCCGGAGAGGCGGGGGCCCTACGAGCAGTACTTC.

This clonotype was seen many times. The V call is TRBV2, the J call TRBJ2-5, with D unresolved. The CDR3 sequence is 12 residues long. Germline V gene sequence: CDR1 SNHLY, CDR2 FYNNEI. V was trimmed by 5 bases and J by 2 bases, leaving 6 bases between them. The CDR3 nucleotides are TGTGCCAGCAGTCTTTTACAAGAGACCCAGTACTTC. Encoded protein: CASSLLQETQYF. Variable domain in full (rest from reference TRBV2 and TRBJ2-5): EPEVTQTPSHQVTQMGQEVILRCVPISNHLYFYWYRQILGQKVEFLVSFYNNEISEKSEIFDDQFSVERPDGSNFTLKIRSTKLEDSAMYFCASSLLQETQYFGPGTRLLVL.

At least ten counts were recorded for this clonotype. V gene TRBV12-3 or TRBV12-4 combines with J gene TRBJ2-3; the D gene is possibly TRBD1 (6 bases). The V end was cut by 1 base, the J end by 14 bases, with 7 bases between. CDR3 size: 10 residues. The chain's CDR3 is CASSLGTAYF. DNA for the CDR3: TGTGCCAGCAGTTTAGGGACAGCGTATTTT.

This clonotype was counted at least ten times. The V and J genes are TRBV20-1 and TRBJ1-1, with unresolved D. Germline values: CDR1 DFQATT, CDR2 SNEGSKA (reference sequence). The CDR3 is 14 residues long. V was clipped by 0 bases and J by 1 base, with 9 bases between them. The CDR3 protein is CSAREAGRNTEAFF. In DNA form, the CDR3 reads TGCAGTGCTAGAGAGGCGGGGAGGAACACTGAAGCTTTCTTT.

At least ten counts were recorded for this clonotype. The chain joins TRBV5-5 to TRBJ2-3; 9 positions agree with TRBD1. The junction had 18 bases not matched to a gene; V was cut back by 4 bases and J by 0 bases. This CDR3 has 20 residues. CDR1 is SGHKS, CDR2 YYEKEE, per germline (reference sequence). The CDR3 nucleotides are TGTGCCAGCAGCGTTTCCGGGACAGGGCAGCTTCTGCGAAGCACAGATACGCAGTATTTT. The encoded protein is CASSVSGTGQLLRSTDTQYF. Combining the CDR3 with reference TRBV5-5 and TRBJ2-3 gives the whole variable domain DAGVTQSPTHLIKTRGQQVTLRCSPISGHKSVSWYQQVLGQGPQFIFQYYEKEERGRGNFPDRFSARQFPNYSSELNVNALLLGDSALYLCASSVSGTGQLLRSTDTQYFGPGTRLTVL.

This clonotype came up many times. The rearrangement uses TRBV5-6 and TRBJ1-1; no definite D call. Trimming cost V 3 bases and J 0 bases, with 12 bases left between them. The germline V gene has CDR1 SGHDT and CDR2 YYEEEE. CDR3 length: 15 residues. The CDR3 DNA reads TGTGCCAGCAGCTCGACACAGATCATGAACACTGAAGCTTTCTTT. Its translation is CASSSTQIMNTEAFF.

In its sample, this clonotype was seen many times. The chain employs TRBV4-1 and TRBJ2-7; 7 positions agree with TRBD2. Germline lookup yields CDR1 MGHRA and CDR2 YSYEKL. The CDR3 length is 13 residues. Trimming removed 4 bases from V and 7 bases from J; junction bases left unmatched: 7. CDR3 nucleotides: TGCGCCAGCAGCCCCCTGGGAGGGCAAGAGCAGTACTTC. Its translation is CASSPLGGQEQYF.

This clonotype was seen repeatedly, ten times or more. The CDR3 sequence is CASSQVQGGPQEKLFF. The CDR3 DNA reads as TGTGCCAGCAGCCAGGTACAGGGGGGTCCTCAGGAAAAACTGTTTTTT. This chain connects TRBV3-1 to TRBJ1-4; 8 nucleotides line up with TRBD1. The junction had 11 bases not matched to a gene; V was cut back by 3 bases and J by 8 bases. The CDR3 spans 16 residues. Looked up from germline, CDR1 is LGHDT and CDR2 is YNNKEL (reference sequence).

This clonotype was counted many times. The chain links TRBV11-2 to TRBJ2-5; D is possibly TRBD1 (5 bases). CDR1 SGHAT and CDR2 FQNNGV come from the germline V gene. V lost 5 bases, J lost 1 base, and 11 bases lay in between. The CDR3 spans 14 residues. The CDR3 nucleotides are TGTGCCAGCAGCAAAGACAGCTTCCAAGAGACCCAGTACTTC. Encoded protein: CASSKDSFQETQYF.

This clonotype has at least ten counts. The rearrangement uses TRBV20-1 and TRBJ2-7; D is possibly TRBD2 (6 bases). The V gene's germline CDR1 is DFQATT and CDR2 SNEGSKA (reference sequence). With 3 bases removed from V and 0 bases from J, the gap between germline ends came to 12 bases. The CDR3 spans 14 residues. DNA for the CDR3: TGCAGTGCTAGTTGGGAGGCTCTCTCCTACGAGCAGTACTTC. This sequence encodes CSASWEALSYEQYF.

This clonotype has ten or more counts. The chain uses TRBV7-3 and TRBJ1-2; 9 positions agree with TRBD1. Trimming took 5 bases from V and 4 from J; bases not matched to a gene: 11. Germline V lookup: CDR1 SGHTA, CDR2 FQGTGA. This CDR3 is 16 amino acids long. The CDR3 is CASSLKPGQGFYGYTF. The DNA of the CDR3 is TGTGCCAGCAGCCTTAAACCGGGACAGGGATTCTATGGCTACACCTTC. The whole variable domain, filled in from reference TRBV7-3 and TRBJ1-2, reads GAGVSQTPSNKVTEKGKYVELRCDPISGHTALYWYRQSLGQGPEFLIYFQGTGAADDSGLPNDRFFAVRPEGSVSTLKIQRTERGDSAVYLCASSLKPGQGFYGYTFGSGTRLTVV.

By sample fraction, this clonotype is medium-sized. V is TRBV12-3 or TRBV12-4 and J is TRBJ2-7; 7 bases align to TRBD1. The CDR3 contains 14 residues. The trim removed 3 bases at V and 0 bases at J, leaving 2 bases unmatched. CDR3 bases: TGTGCCAGCAGTTTCGAGGGGGCCTCCTACGAGCAGTACTTC. It specifies CASSFEGASYEQYF.

In its sample, this clonotype was seen many times. The V and J genes are TRBV12-3 or TRBV12-4 and TRBJ2-7; D gene ambiguous. The V and J ends lost 3 bases and 0 bases respectively, with 3 bases between them. The CDR3 is made up of 12 amino acids. The CDR3 sequence is CASSLHSYEQYF. The CDR3 region has the DNA TGTGCCAGCAGTTTGCACTCCTACGAGCAGTACTTC.

This clonotype was counted many times. V gene TRBV7-6 combines with J gene TRBJ2-1; D uncertain. CDR1 and CDR2 (germline): SGHVS, FNYEAQ. Trimming left V 4 bases short and J 9 bases short, with 13 bases between. The CDR3 consists of 13 residues. CDR3 protein: CASSSSPWGEQFF. CDR3 in DNA: TGTGCCAGCAGCTCTTCCCCCTGGGGTGAGCAGTTCTTC.

In its sample, this clonotype was seen many times. V is TRBV5-1 and J is TRBJ2-7; the D gene could be TRBD1 or TRBD2 (5 bases each). Germline assignment: CDR1 SGHRS and CDR2 YFSETQ. The CDR3 consists of 16 residues. Trimming stripped 5 bases from V and 2 bases from J, with 20 bases between. CDR3 region: CASSTTPAGTAYEQYF. The CDR3 DNA reads TGCGCCAGCAGTACGACCCCGGCCGGGACGGCCTACGAGCAGTACTTC.

This clonotype occurred many times. The genes are TRBV5-1 and TRBJ1-1; tentatively, D is TRBD1 (5 bases). The CDR3 length is 17 residues. V was pared by 5 bases and J by 3 bases, with 23 bases between. CDR1 and CDR2 from the germline V gene are SGHRS and YFSETQ. The CDR3 loop reads CASRPSFRGAAYTEAFF. For the CDR3, the DNA is TGCGCCAGCAGACCTTCATTTAGGGGAGCGGCGTACACTGAAGCTTTCTTT.

This clonotype was counted many times. The genes are TRBV5-1 and TRBJ2-3; D is uncertain. Per the germline V gene, CDR1 is SGHRS and CDR2 is YFSETQ. V was cut by 0 bases and J by 0 bases, with 8 bases left in between. The CDR3 runs 15 residues. The CDR3 DNA is TGCGCCAGCAGCTTGGAGCGAACTAGCACAGATACGCAGTATTTT. Translating it yields CASSLERTSTDTQYF. The variable domain in full, with the rest retrieved from reference TRBV5-1 and TRBJ2-3, is KAGVTQTPRYLIKTRGQQVTLSCSPISGHRSVSWYQQTPGQGLQFLFEYFSETQRNKGNFPGRFSGRQFSNSRSEMNVSTLELGDSALYLCASSLERTSTDTQYFGPGTRLTVL.

Note on this clonotype: A much larger clone lies a single base off, so this may be a read error. The chain uses TRBV20-1 and TRBJ2-7; perhaps D is TRBD1 or TRBD2 (5 bases each). Per germline, CDR1 DFQATT and CDR2 SNEGSKA (reference sequence). CDR3 size: 12 residues. Trimming left V 7 bases short and J 3 bases short, with 13 bases between. CDR3 protein: CSVGTVIYEQYF. CDR3 nucleotide sequence: TGCAGTGTCGGGACGGTAATCTACGAGCAGTACTTC.

This clonotype has at least ten counts. This rearrangement joins TRBV5-1 to TRBJ2-1; 7 positions agree with TRBD2. The V and J ends lost 4 bases and 3 bases, in that order; junction bases with no gene match: 7. The germline V gene encodes CDR1 SGHRS and CDR2 YFSETQ. The CDR3 spans 15 residues. CDR3 loop: CASSTTSDLYNEQFF. The CDR3 nucleotides are TGCGCCAGCAGCACCACTAGCGACCTCTACAATGAGCAGTTCTTC.

This clonotype came up many times. The genes are TRBV10-3 and TRBJ1-2; D not certain. Trimming removed 4 bases at V and 0 bases at J, with 12 bases between. Germline lookup yields CDR1 ENHRY and CDR2 SYGVKD. The CDR3 loop spans 15 amino acids. As DNA, the CDR3 is TGTGCCATCAGTGTCGGTGGGCATCCTAACTATGGCTACACCTTC. This sequence encodes CAISVGGHPNYGYTF.